What follows is one T cell receptor (beta chain) and its context. The target of this receptor is not known. Base-call qualities are not available, and no considerably larger clone is one nucleotide away. The germline V gene specifies ENHRY as CDR1 and SYGVKD as CDR2. Taken from cysteine to phenylalanine, the CDR3 has 14 residues. Only the CDR3 region is kept as DNA, spanning 42 bases read in frame from base 1. At the junction V is shortened by 5 bases and J by 2 bases; bases outside the gene matches: 4. This specimen comes from a study of blood T cell repertoires in COVID-19 (dated by TCRdb to 2018 to 2021). With respect to the entire study: The collaborator samples originated in the United States, Italy and Spain and spanned the acute and convalescent phases of COVID-19. The material from the prospective study consisted of cDNA or gDNA derived from T cells, B-cell-depleted T cells, or PBMCs. Deeply sampled blood TCRbeta repertoires from subjects exposed to, actively infected with, or recovered from COVID-19 were included in the dataset. The repertoires were released in a freely available public database meant as a resource for research on the immune response to SARS-CoV-2. The samples were drawn from the first 160 participants of the ongoing ImmuneRACE study and from roughly 1,300 subjects provided by 6 global collaborators. A de-identified subject ID, COVID-19 status, age in years and sex were almost always included in the sample metadata. Where available, HLA class I and class II types were obtained from metadata supplied by the sample provider rather than from assay-based typing. Overall study results and their limits: Clinical and demographic metadata were provided uncurated, with the amount varying by source and participant.

TCRbeta CDR3 regions were amplified from genomic DNA by means of the immunoSEQ Assay, a bias-controlled multiplex PCR. For the original study's pipeline: Within the assay, amplification of reference gene primers was used to estimate how many nucleated cells each sample contained. Sequence reads were collapsed and filtered to measure the absolute abundance of every unique TCRbeta CDR3 rearrangement. For each sample, productive Simpson clonality was calculated as the square root of Simpson's diversity index over productive rearrangements. TCRdb stores this immuneACCESS table with in-frame sequences only. Part of the clones is absent; in the studies checked, under half of the shortfall reflects unresolved V genes, and no reason is known for the rest. Clonal size and the V and J genes are those of that table, whereas D and trimming came from the DNA. The sample profile shows hundreds of thousands of clones; 70% to 85% of them were found once. The ten largest make up 1.5% to 2% of the sample.

The collaborating institutions used their own protocols to collect whole blood in K2EDTA tubes. For TCRbeta analysis, collaborators shipped samples in one of three forms: frozen whole blood, isolated PBMCs, or DNA extracted from either of those sample types. Sequencing was done on a sample of peripheral blood. The chain is encoded by TRBV10-3 joined to TRBJ2-3, with TRBD2 identical over 7 junction bases. The receptor comes from an elderly woman with acute or convalescent COVID-19. The DNA is as follows: TGTGCCATCAGTCAAGCGGGACTCACAGATACGCAGTATTTT. Its coded protein is CAISQAGLTDTQYF.